The 9 T cell receptor beta chains presented below share a single source sample, sequenced in a study of blood T cell repertoires in COVID-19. Some clones are missing from TCRdb's copy, which holds only in-frame ones; the method was immunoSEQ multiplex PCR. Of tens of thousands of clones listed, approximately 83% are singletons. Source material: peripheral blood. Receptor source: a man aged 80 or over with active or convalescent COVID-19.

This sequence joins TRBV2 and TRBJ1-5; maybe TRBD1 (5 bases). Germline V gene sequence: CDR1 SNHLY, CDR2 FYNNEI. The CDR3 has 14 amino acids. V shed 6 bases and J shed 4 bases, with 13 bases lying between them. The DNA for the CDR3 is TGTGCCAGCAGCCGGGAGCAGGGAAATCAGCCCCAGCATTTT. This translates into CASSREQGNQPQHF.

Notes on this clone: Relative to the germline gene, one junction end is altered; a read error may explain this. The V and J genes are TRBV4-2 and TRBJ2-7; 9 positions match TRBD1. Germline V gene data show CDR1 as LGHNA and CDR2 as YNFKEQ. The CDR3 loop spans 14 amino acids. The CDR3 reads CASSQARTGEWPHF. CDR3 nucleotide sequence: TGTGCCAGCAGCCAAGCTAGGACAGGGGAGTGGCCCCACTTC.

This clone occurred once. The gene calls are TRBV6-4 and TRBJ2-2; D is possibly TRBD1 (5 bases). The germline CDR1 and CDR2 sequences are MRHNA and SNTAGT. The germline V and J ends were trimmed by 5 bases and 4 bases, with 11 bases remaining between them. The CDR3 runs to 14 residues. The CDR3 sequence is CASSTTGGTGELFF. CDR3 nucleotide sequence: TGTGCCAGCAGTACTACAGGCGGCACCGGGGAGCTGTTTTTT.

The V and J genes are TRBV15 and TRBJ2-1; D uncertain. The CDR3 totals 14 residues. Germline CDR1 LNHNV, CDR2 YYDKDF (reference sequence). V was trimmed by 1 base and J by 5 bases, leaving 9 bases between them. The CDR3 DNA sequence: TGTGCCACCAGCAGAGCAGGCCCGGACAATGAGCAGTTCTTC. It specifies CATSRAGPDNEQFF.

This rearrangement joins TRBV18 to TRBJ2-2, with TRBD2 matching over 11 bases. CDR3 length: 17 residues. Germline V gives CDR1 KGHSH, CDR2 LQKENI. The junction had 6 bases not matched to a gene; V was cut back by 5 bases and J by 1 base. This CDR3 is CASSIPGLAGNTGELFF. CDR3 in DNA: TGTGCCAGCTCAATCCCCGGACTAGCGGGGAACACCGGGGAGCTGTTTTTT.

This chain connects TRBV9 to TRBJ2-2, with D tentatively TRBD1 (5 bases). In germline, CDR1 is SGDLS, CDR2 YYNGEE. V shed 2 bases and J shed 0 bases, with 11 bases lying between them. The CDR3 runs to 16 residues. The CDR3 DNA reads as TGTGCCAGCAGCGTCTGGGGCTTTACGAACACCGGGGAGCTGTTTTTT. Its translation is CASSVWGFTNTGELFF.

The V call is TRBV19, the J call TRBJ2-7; TRBD2 is a possible D gene (6 bases). The germline CDR1 and CDR2 sequences are LNHDA and SQIVND (reference sequence). CDR3 length equals 15 residues. Trimming removed 5 bases from V and 0 bases from J, with 14 bases in between. The CDR3 is CASSLRDLSSYEQYF. CDR3 nucleotide sequence: TGTGCCAGTAGTCTTCGGGACTTGAGCTCCTACGAGCAGTACTTC.

The chain uses TRBV10-3 and TRBJ1-6; TRBD1 might be the D (5 bases). Germline values: CDR1 ENHRY, CDR2 SYGVKD. The CDR3 loop spans 13 amino acids. V was clipped by 4 bases and J by 5 bases, with 6 bases between them. This chain's CDR3 is CAISVQDNSPLHF. The CDR3 DNA sequence: TGTGCCATCAGTGTACAGGATAATTCACCCCTCCACTTT.

The chain uses TRBV18 and TRBJ1-5; 8 bases align to TRBD1. The CDR3 has 13 amino acids. Trimming removed 3 bases from V and 9 bases from J; junction bases left unmatched: 4. Germline CDR1 KGHSH, CDR2 LQKENI. The CDR3: CASSPTGDLPQHF. CDR3 coding DNA: TGTGCCAGCTCACCGACAGGGGATCTGCCCCAGCATTTT.